This T cell receptor beta chain was recorded in a study of molecular identifiers for immune sequencing clone quantification. Study-wide results and limits: Beyond 20 RNA copies, clones held over 98% of effector molecules, compared with under 1% in naive cells.

The V and J ends lost 4 bases and 2 bases, in that order; junction bases with no gene match: 7. CDR3 length equals 16 residues. Looked up from germline, CDR1 is SGHAT and CDR2 is FQNNGV. This clonotype was picked up a small number of times. The target antigen is unknown. In preparing bulk TCR libraries, previously described methods and listed TCR primers were used. TCRdb ran MiXCR on the PCR reads and lists one entry per CDR3 protein. The sample contains about 630,000 distinct CDR3 sequences, 25% of which appear only once. Sequenced material: naive CD8+ T cells from blood, with Jurkat cell RNA spiked in. Subset here: FACS-sorted CD8+CD4-CCR7+CD45RA+ naive T cells. The chain has TRBV11-2 and TRBJ2-3; 9 positions match TRBD1. This receptor was taken from a human donor in good health. Some libraries in this study had Jurkat cell RNA spiked in. CDR3 protein: CASSSWTGVDTDTQYF. CDR3 bases: TGTGCCAGCAGCTCTTGGACAGGGGTTGACACAGATACGCAGTATTTT.